This TCR beta chain was found in a study of CD8+ T cells in alopecia areata. V lost 3 bases, J lost 0 bases, and 5 bases lay in between. The CDR3 sequence is 12 residues long. Germline V gene data show CDR1 as SQVTM and CDR2 as ANQGSEA. RNA, once extracted, was reverse transcribed into cDNA for use as the sequencing template. Using immunoSEQ multiplex PCR, the repertoire was profiled, and TCRdb retains in-frame clones only, with some absent. Counted here are 200,000 or so clones, 58% occurring once; the ten biggest clones make up more than 5.5%. Treatment noted: oral pan-JAK inhibitor, 5-10 mg twice daily.

This sequence joins TRBV29-1 and TRBJ1-2; D remains ambiguous. This sequence originates from a human donor with alopecia areata. Sequencing was performed on CD4+ T cells sorted from blood, taken at week 24, from a patient treated with tofacitinib. The CDR3: CSVEIPNYGYTF. The CDR3 bases are TGCAGCGTTGAGATTCCTAACTATGGCTACACCTTC.